The T cell receptor (beta chain) under discussion was sequenced for a study of blood T cell repertoires in COVID-19. Overall study context: Spain, Italy and the United States supplied samples that represented acute and convalescent COVID-19.

This clone was found once. The germline CDR1 and CDR2 sequences are MGHRA and YSYEKL. The CDR3 has 15 amino acids. V lost 4 bases, J lost 4 bases, and 7 bases stayed unmatched. In the source study's methods: By means of reference gene primer amplification, nucleated cell counts were estimated. Assay: immunoSEQ multiplex PCR; the TCRdb copy retains only in-frame clones and omits some. The DNA gave D and trimming, while V, J and clone size come from that table. The table lists more than 200,000 clones, 80% to 90% of them singletons. Patients of the Seattle cohort, enrolled during active infection, were followed longitudinally.

The material sequenced was peripheral blood. This clonotype was obtained from a man in his fifties with COVID-19, enrolled during active disease. This chain uses TRBV4-1 with TRBJ1-5; 7 bases align to TRBD1. In nucleotides, the CDR3 is TGCGCCAGCAGCCCAATGGACAGGCTTAATCAGCCCCAGCATTTT. Translating it yields CASSPMDRLNQPQHF.